The 11 T cell receptor beta chains presented below share a single source sample, sequenced in a study of T cells in Graves' hyperthyroidism and ophthalmopathy. There were TCR beta CDR3 regions amplified from RNA transcripts. The HTBI primer set was used in a first-round RT-PCR of the TCR CDR3. Via MiXCR, TCRdb re-called the multiplex PCR reads, giving one row per CDR3 protein. The sample has 490,000 or so distinct CDR3 sequences, 15% to 20% seen once; the top ten hold about 29%. Specimen: blood. These receptors all come from a woman in her thirties with Graves' ophthalmopathy.

This clonotype has ten or more counts. V is TRBV11-2 and J is TRBJ2-1, with D possibly matching TRBD2 (6 bases). The germline V and J ends were trimmed by 0 bases and 2 bases, with 14 bases remaining between them. Germline lookup yields CDR1 SGHAT and CDR2 FQNNGV. This CDR3 is 17 amino acids long. The CDR3 bases are TGTGCCAGCAGCTTAGAGGGTAGCGGAGCAACCTACAATGAGCAGTTCTTC. Amino acids: CASSLEGSGATYNEQFF.

This clonotype was counted a few times. The chain is built from TRBV12-3 or TRBV12-4 and TRBJ2-1; maybe TRBD2 (5 bases). The CDR3 has 15 residues. Trimming took off 7 bases at V and 0 bases at J, with 13 bases between the two ends. Here the CDR3 reads CASKGLPSSYNEQFF. The CDR3 bases are TGTGCCAGCAAAGGACTGCCGAGCTCCTACAATGAGCAGTTCTTC.

This clonotype has just a few counts. The J gene is TRBJ1-2, the V gene TRBV20-1; D gene ambiguous. V was trimmed by 1 base and J by 5 bases, leaving 8 bases between them. The CDR3 spans 12 residues. Germline CDR1 reads DFQATT; CDR2 reads SNEGSKA (reference sequence). CDR3 nucleotide sequence: TGCAGTGCTAGAGTGTCGATTTATGGCTACACCTTC. Translated, it gives CSARVSIYGYTF.

This clonotype was counted at least ten times. The rearrangement uses TRBV3-1 and TRBJ2-3; 11 bases match TRBD1. Germline CDR1 reads LGHDT; CDR2 reads YNNKEL (reference sequence). The CDR3 has 16 amino acids. V was clipped by 3 bases and J by 3 bases; unmatched bases: 5. The CDR3: CASSHLGTGGTDTQYF. DNA for the CDR3: TGTGCCAGCAGCCATCTAGGGACAGGGGGAACAGATACGCAGTATTTT.

The chain uses TRBV19 and TRBJ1-4; D ambiguous. Germline V lookup: CDR1 LNHDA, CDR2 SQIVND (reference sequence). The CDR3 spans 14 residues. Trimming removed 8 bases at V and 3 bases at J, with 13 bases between. The CDR3 nucleotides are TGTGCCAGTTCGACGTTTGGCGCTAATGAAAAACTGTTTTTT. It codes for CASSTFGANEKLFF.

This clonotype occurred many times. The chain is built from TRBV27 and TRBJ1-3; D is possibly TRBD1 (5 bases). Trimming pared 5 bases from V and 5 bases from J, leaving 19 bases between. CDR1 is MNHEY, CDR2 SMNVEV, per germline (reference sequence). CDR3 length: 16 amino acids. The CDR3 sequence is CASSGLGGSRRNTIYF. The DNA of the CDR3 is TGTGCCAGCAGTGGACTTGGGGGGTCCCGGAGAAACACCATATATTTT.

This clonotype appeared many times. The chain recombines TRBV20-1 with TRBJ2-3; D may correspond to TRBD1 or TRBD2 (5 bases each). Looked up from germline, CDR1 is DFQATT and CDR2 is SNEGSKA (reference sequence). V was shortened by 6 bases and J by 0 bases, with 13 bases between the two germline ends. This CDR3 contains 14 residues. CDR3 in DNA: TGCAGTGCCCGGGACCCCCTTAGCACAGATACGCAGTATTTT. It codes for CSARDPLSTDTQYF.

V and J are TRBV5-5 and TRBJ2-2, with 8 nucleotides matching TRBD2. Germline lookup yields CDR1 SGHKS and CDR2 YYEKEE (reference sequence). The CDR3 consists of 14 residues. Trimming took 2 bases from V and 8 from J; bases not matched to a gene: 5. CDR3 coding DNA: TGTGCCAGCAGCTTTAGCGGGGCGGAGGGGGAGCTGTTTTTT. Protein: CASSFSGAEGELFF.

The chain recombines TRBV2 with TRBJ1-2; TRBD1 is a possible D gene (6 bases). This CDR3 spans 14 amino acids. Trimming shortened V by 6 bases and J by 6 bases, and 17 bases separated the two germline ends. Germline V lookup: CDR1 SNHLY, CDR2 FYNNEI. This CDR3 reads CASSRTGMFNGYTF. CDR3 nucleotides: TGTGCCAGCAGCCGAACAGGGATGTTCAATGGCTACACCTTC.

This clonotype has at least ten counts. The chain joins TRBV12-3 or TRBV12-4 to TRBJ2-1; no reliable D call. Trimming pared 8 bases from V and 5 bases from J, leaving 4 bases between. CDR3 length equals 10 residues. CDR3 sequence reads: CASEDNEQFF. CDR3 in DNA: TGTGCCAGCGAGGACAATGAGCAGTTCTTC.

This clonotype appeared many times. V is TRBV28 and J is TRBJ1-1, with a tentative D call TRBD1 (6 bases). CDR3 length: 15 amino acids. V lost 4 bases, J lost 6 bases, and 18 bases lay in between. Looked up from germline, CDR1 is MDHEN and CDR2 is SYDVKM. The CDR3 region has the DNA TGTGCCAGCAGTTCCGCAGGGGCTGACGGGGCTGAAGCTTTCTTT. This codes for CASSSAGADGAEAFF.